The rows below give T cell receptor beta chains drawn from one sample of a study of control samples from healthy donors and cancer patients. Sequencing used immunoSEQ multiplex PCR; TCRdb keeps in-frame clones, though not all of them. The sample has 100,000 to 150,000 clones, 80% to 95% seen once. Source material: blood. These receptors were obtained from a woman in her 50s in good health. CDR3s include the opening cysteine and the closing phenylalanine or tryptophan. D genes are given only for firm matches. Clone size, where shown, is once, few, many, or a class for clones that have expanded.

d_call: .
clone_size: .
v_call: TRBV24-1
j_call: TRBJ2-2
cdr3_nt: TGTGCCACCAGTAGGGCGACCTCGGACACCGGGGAGCTGTTTTTT
cdr3_aa: CATSRATSDTGELFF

d_call: .
clone_size: .
v_call: TRBV10-3
j_call: TRBJ1-6
cdr3_nt: TGTGCCGTGAGAGGACAAGTAAATTCACCCCTCCACTTT
cdr3_aa: CAVRGQVNSPLHF

d_call: .
clone_size: .
v_call: TRBV2
j_call: TRBJ2-7
cdr3_nt: TGTGCCAGCAGCTTCCACGGGCCCTCCTACGAGCAGTACTTC
cdr3_aa: CASSFHGPSYEQYF

d_call: .
clone_size: .
v_call: TRBV18
j_call: TRBJ2-1
cdr3_nt: TGTGCCAGCTCACCAGCAGGGGTCGATGAGCAGTTCTTC
cdr3_aa: CASSPAGVDEQFF

d_call: .
clone_size: .
v_call: TRBV9
j_call: TRBJ1-1
cdr3_nt: TGTGCCAGCAGCGTAGGGGGGCCGTCGAACACTGAAGCTTTCTTT
cdr3_aa: CASSVGGPSNTEAFF

d_call: TRBD1
clone_size: .
v_call: TRBV28
j_call: TRBJ1-2
cdr3_nt: TGTGCCATCACCTCCGGGACAGAACGCTACACCTTC
cdr3_aa: CAITSGTERYTF

d_call: TRBD2
clone_size: .
v_call: TRBV2
j_call: TRBJ2-3
cdr3_nt: TGTGCCAGCCAGCTTAGCGGGGGAGGGGATACGCAGTATTTT
cdr3_aa: CASQLSGGGDTQYF

d_call: .
clone_size: .
v_call: TRBV4-1
j_call: TRBJ2-7
cdr3_nt: TGCGCCAGCAGCCAAGCAGGGAAAGAGCAGTACTTC
cdr3_aa: CASSQAGKEQYF

d_call: .
clone_size: few
v_call: TRBV5-1
j_call: TRBJ2-6
cdr3_nt: TGCGCCAGCAGCTTGACAGGGGAGGCCTCTGGGGCCAACGTCCTGACTTTC
cdr3_aa: CASSLTGEASGANVLTF

d_call: TRBD1
clone_size: .
v_call: TRBV30
j_call: TRBJ1-2
cdr3_nt: TGTGCCTGGAGTGCGGGACAGGGGACAGCCCAAGGCTACACCTTC
cdr3_aa: CAWSAGQGTAQGYTF

d_call: TRBD2
clone_size: .
v_call: TRBV7-8
j_call: TRBJ2-7
cdr3_nt: TGTGCCAGCAGCTTGATCTCTAGCGGGGGGCACCACGAGCAGTACTTC
cdr3_aa: CASSLISSGGHHEQYF

d_call: .
clone_size: once
v_call: TRBV15
j_call: TRBJ1-2
cdr3_nt: TGTGCCACCAGCAGAGTAGACAGCGGCTATGGCTACACCTTC
cdr3_aa: CATSRVDSGYGYTF

d_call: .
clone_size: .
v_call: TRBV2
j_call: TRBJ1-2
cdr3_nt: TGTGCCAGCAGTGGGGAAGACGGTTACTATGGCTACACCTTC
cdr3_aa: CASSGEDGYYGYTF

d_call: TRBD1
clone_size: .
v_call: TRBV4-1
j_call: TRBJ2-6
cdr3_nt: TGCGCCAGCAGCCAGGGTGACAGGGGAAGGGTCTCTGGGGCCAACGTCCTGACTTTC
cdr3_aa: CASSQGDRGRVSGANVLTF

d_call: .
clone_size: .
v_call: TRBV28
j_call: TRBJ2-5
cdr3_nt: TGTGCCAGCAGTTTGACTCGCGCGGGGGAGACCCAGTACTTC
cdr3_aa: CASSLTRAGETQYF

d_call: TRBD1
clone_size: few
v_call: TRBV6-5
j_call: TRBJ1-2
cdr3_nt: TGTGCCAGCAGCCCGGGACAGCTCTATGGCTACACCTTC
cdr3_aa: CASSPGQLYGYTF

d_call: .
clone_size: .
v_call: TRBV19
j_call: TRBJ1-2
cdr3_nt: TGTGCCAGTAGTATGGGTCAGATCTATGGCTACACCTTC
cdr3_aa: CASSMGQIYGYTF

d_call: .
clone_size: .
v_call: TRBV18
j_call: TRBJ1-6
cdr3_nt: TGTGCCAGCTCACCATGGGCCAGGGCCTATAATTCACCCCTCCACTTT
cdr3_aa: CASSPWARAYNSPLHF

d_call: .
clone_size: .
v_call: TRBV29-1
j_call: TRBJ2-4
cdr3_nt: TGCAGCGTTTCGGATTCATCCGGGAACATTCAGTACTTC
cdr3_aa: CSVSDSSGNIQYF

d_call: .
clone_size: .
v_call: TRBV12-5
j_call: TRBJ1-5
cdr3_nt: TGTGCTAGTGGTTTGGTACTCGGGTCCGATAGCAATCAGCCCCAGCATTTT
cdr3_aa: CASGLVLGSDSNQPQHF

d_call: .
clone_size: few
v_call: TRBV21-1
j_call: TRBJ2-7
cdr3_nt: TGTGCCAGCAGCAAAGGAAGTTACAGGGACACATACTCCTACGAGCAGTACTTC
cdr3_aa: CASSKGSYRDTYSYEQYF

d_call: .
clone_size: .
v_call: TRBV6-1
j_call: TRBJ1-6
cdr3_nt: TGTGCCAGCAGTGAAAGGTGGGATTCACCCCTCCACTTT
cdr3_aa: CASSERWDSPLHF

d_call: TRBD2
clone_size: few
v_call: TRBV11-1
j_call: TRBJ2-7
cdr3_nt: TGTGCCAGCAGCCTAGCGGGTTCCTACGAGCAGTACTTC
cdr3_aa: CASSLAGSYEQYF

d_call: .
clone_size: .
v_call: TRBV28
j_call: TRBJ1-2
cdr3_nt: TGTGCCAGCAGTTTAGGACAGATTCTTTATGGCTACACCTTC
cdr3_aa: CASSLGQILYGYTF

d_call: .
clone_size: .
v_call: TRBV27
j_call: TRBJ1-6
cdr3_nt: TGTGCCAGCAGTCAGGTGGGCGGCTATAATTCACCCCTCCACTTT
cdr3_aa: CASSQVGGYNSPLHF

d_call: TRBD2
clone_size: .
v_call: TRBV13
j_call: TRBJ2-7
cdr3_nt: TGTGCCAGCAGCCCAATAGCGGGAGGATCTCCCACCTACGAGCAGTACTTC
cdr3_aa: CASSPIAGGSPTYEQYF

d_call: .
clone_size: .
v_call: TRBV7-9
j_call: TRBJ1-2
cdr3_nt: TGTGCCAGCAGCTTAGAGGGTGCTGGCTACACCTTC
cdr3_aa: CASSLEGAGYTF